This T cell receptor beta chain comes out of a study of cytomegalovirus exposure and HLA in healthy donors. CDR1 and CDR2 from the germline V gene are MDHEN and SYDVKM. Trimming removed 5 bases from V and 4 bases from J; junction bases left unmatched: 9. This CDR3 contains 15 residues. The PCR used 60 Vbeta and 13 Jbeta primers. The protocol was immunoSEQ multiplex PCR, while the TCRdb copy is restricted to in-frame clones and leaves out a portion. The sample consists of approximately 130,000 clones, around 81% of them appearing once. Overall study results and limits: Donor immune exposure was known only as CMV serostatus.

With respect to this clone: Its antigen is unknown.

The receptor was derived from a woman between 40 and 50 years old in good health and CMV-seronegative. The specimen sequenced was PBMCs. The gene calls are TRBV28 and TRBJ1-2; 8 bases map to TRBD1. The CDR3 bases are TGTGCCAGCAGTCTCGCACCCGGGACAGGCTATGGCTACACCTTC. Residues: CASSLAPGTGYGYTF.